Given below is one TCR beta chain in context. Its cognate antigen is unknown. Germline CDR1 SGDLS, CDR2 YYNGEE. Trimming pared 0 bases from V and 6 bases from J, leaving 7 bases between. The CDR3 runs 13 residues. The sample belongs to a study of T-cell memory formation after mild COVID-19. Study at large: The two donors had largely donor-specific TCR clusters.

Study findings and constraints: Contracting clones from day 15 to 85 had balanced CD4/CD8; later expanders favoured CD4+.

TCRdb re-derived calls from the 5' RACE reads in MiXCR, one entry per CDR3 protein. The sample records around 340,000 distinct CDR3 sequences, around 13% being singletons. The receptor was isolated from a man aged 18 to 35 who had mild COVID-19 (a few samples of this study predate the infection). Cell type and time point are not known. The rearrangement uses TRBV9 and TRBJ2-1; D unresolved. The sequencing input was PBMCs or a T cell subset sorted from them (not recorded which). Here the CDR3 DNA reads TGTGCCAGCAGCGTAGGACCGACCAATGAGCAGTTCTTC. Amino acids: CASSVGPTNEQFF.